This T cell receptor (beta chain) was obtained from a study of shared clonotypes between healthy human individuals. Findings and limits, study-wide: Despite large depth, rarefaction showed incomplete sorted-subset sequencing.

Repertoires were generated with immunoSEQ multiplex PCR, while TCRdb's copy carries only in-frame clones and drops some. The sample holds 2 million to 2.5 million clones, 92% seen once. Partitioning of CD4+ cells yielded a CD45RA+ naive subset and a CD45RA-negative memory subset. The CDR3 has 15 amino acids. V lost 4 bases to trimming and J lost 7 bases; unmatched junction nucleotides: 9. Germline CDR1 and CDR2: KGHSH and LQKENI. The count of this clone is one. Its antigen is not identified. Sequencing was carried out using naive CD4+ T cells from PBMCs. The sample's subset: CD45RA+ positively selected. This sequence was found in a man in his late teens or twenties in good health. Some clones in this sample may be carry-over from other donors' samples. The chain is built from TRBV18 and TRBJ2-1, with 8 bases lining up with TRBD1. As DNA, the CDR3 is TGTGCCAGCTCACACTCACAGGGGGTTAGGAATGAGCAGTTCTTC. This gives the protein CASSHSQGVRNEQFF.